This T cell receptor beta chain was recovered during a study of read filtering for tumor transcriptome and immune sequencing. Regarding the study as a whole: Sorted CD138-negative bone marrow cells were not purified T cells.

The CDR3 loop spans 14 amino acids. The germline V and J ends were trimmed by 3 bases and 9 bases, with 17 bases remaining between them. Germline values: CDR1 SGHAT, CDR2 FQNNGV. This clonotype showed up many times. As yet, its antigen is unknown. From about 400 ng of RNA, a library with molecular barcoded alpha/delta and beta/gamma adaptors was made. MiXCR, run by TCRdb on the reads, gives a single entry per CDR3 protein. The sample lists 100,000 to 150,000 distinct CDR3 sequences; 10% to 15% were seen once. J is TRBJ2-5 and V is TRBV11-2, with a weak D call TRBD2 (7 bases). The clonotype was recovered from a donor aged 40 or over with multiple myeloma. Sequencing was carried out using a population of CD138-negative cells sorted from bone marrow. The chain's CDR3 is CASSFGGGVWPQYF. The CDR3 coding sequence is TGTGCCAGCAGCTTCGGCGGGGGCGTATGGCCCCAGTACTTC.